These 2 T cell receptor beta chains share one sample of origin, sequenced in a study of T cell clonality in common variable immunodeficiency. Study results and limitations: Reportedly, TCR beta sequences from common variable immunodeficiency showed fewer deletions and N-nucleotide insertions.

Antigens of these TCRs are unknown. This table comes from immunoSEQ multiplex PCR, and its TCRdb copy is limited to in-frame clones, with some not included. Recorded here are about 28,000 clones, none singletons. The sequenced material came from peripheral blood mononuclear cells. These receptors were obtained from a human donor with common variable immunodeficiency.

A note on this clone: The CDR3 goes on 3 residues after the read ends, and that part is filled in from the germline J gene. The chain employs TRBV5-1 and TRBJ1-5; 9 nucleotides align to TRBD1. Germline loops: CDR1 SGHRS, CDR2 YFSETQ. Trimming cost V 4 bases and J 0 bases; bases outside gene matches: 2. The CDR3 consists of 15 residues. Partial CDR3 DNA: TGCGCCAGCAGCCGGACAGGGGCTAGCAATCAGCCC. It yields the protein CASSRTGASNQP. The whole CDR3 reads CASSRTGASNQPQHF.

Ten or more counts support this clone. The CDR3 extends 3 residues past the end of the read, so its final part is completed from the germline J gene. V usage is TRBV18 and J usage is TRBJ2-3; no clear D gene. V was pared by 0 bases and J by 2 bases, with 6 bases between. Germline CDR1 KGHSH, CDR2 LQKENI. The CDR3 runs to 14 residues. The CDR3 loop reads CASSPPATTDTQYF. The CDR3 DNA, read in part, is TGTGCCAGCTCACCACCGGCCACCACAGATACG.